The 19 T cell receptor beta chains listed next were all sequenced from one sample in a study of beta chain features in type 1 diabetes. The whole isolated RNA underwent reverse transcription, so sequencing captured expressed TCRB transcripts. Measured with immunoSEQ multiplex PCR; TCRdb has only the in-frame clones, and not every one. The sample records 400,000 to 450,000 clones, 11% to 15% being singletons. The sequenced sample consisted of naive CD4+ T cells from blood. The receptor source for this set is a man in his thirties or forties in good health.

This clone came up a few times. V is TRBV5-6 and J is TRBJ2-3; D may be TRBD2 (5 bases). Germline-derived CDR1 and CDR2 are SGHDT and YYEEEE. Trimming took off 5 bases at V and 5 bases at J, with 21 bases between the two ends. The length of the CDR3 is 16 residues. CDR3 region: CASSGRRGWPKDTQYF. As DNA, the CDR3 is TGTGCCAGCAGTGGACGCCGCGGGTGGCCTAAAGATACGCAGTATTTT.

This clone came up a few times. The chain employs TRBV7-2 and TRBJ2-1; D may be TRBD2 (5 bases). V shed 2 bases and J shed 8 bases, with 13 bases lying between them. CDR1 and CDR2 from the germline V gene are SGHTA and FQGNSA. The CDR3 contains 14 residues. The CDR3 protein is CASSLSAGLDEQFF. CDR3 sequence (DNA): TGTGCCAGCAGCTTAAGCGCGGGCCTCGATGAGCAGTTCTTC.

CDR3: CATQGLGEMNTEAFF. The CDR3 nucleotides are TGTGCCACCCAGGGGCTAGGCGAGATGAACACTGAAGCTTTCTTT. The chain carries TRBV10-3 and TRBJ1-1, with D possibly TRBD1 on 6 matching bases. The CDR3 has 15 amino acids. Per germline, CDR1 ENHRY and CDR2 SYGVKD. Trimming took 10 bases from V and 0 from J, leaving 18 bases between them.

In this sample, this clone turned up a few times. J is TRBJ2-1 and V is TRBV5-4, with 8 bases lining up with TRBD2. The CDR3 runs to 15 residues. V trimming: 0 bases; J trimming: 7 bases; junction bases outside the gene matches: 6. Germline CDR1 is SGHNT and CDR2 is YYREEE (reference sequence). The CDR3 nucleotides are TGTGCCAGCAGCTTGGCCGAACGCGGGAGGAATGAGCAGTTCTTC. Translated: CASSLAERGRNEQFF.

This clone was seen more than once but under ten times. The CDR3 bases are TGTGCCAGCAGCCGGGACAGGGGGAGAAACACCATATATTTT. It yields the protein CASSRDRGRNTIYF. The chain joins TRBV6-5 to TRBJ1-3; 11 bases agree with TRBD1. Trimming took 6 bases from V and 5 from J; bases not matched to a gene: 3. This CDR3 comprises 14 residues. CDR1 is MNHEY, CDR2 SVGAGI, per germline.

The table lists this clone with a few counts. The same CDR3 is also encoded by other DNA sequences in this sample. This rearrangement joins TRBV9 to TRBJ2-1; D tentatively fits TRBD1 or TRBD2 (5 bases each). The V gene lost 2 bases and the J gene lost 2 bases, with 11 bases spanning the gap. The CDR3 has 15 amino acids. Germline V CDR1 and CDR2: SGDLS, YYNGEE. CDR3 nucleotides: TGTGCCAGCAGCGTCTCCGGGACCGCCTACAATGAGCAGTTCTTC. It yields the protein CASSVSGTAYNEQFF.

This clone was found a few times. V gene TRBV9 combines with J gene TRBJ2-4; D is perhaps TRBD1 or TRBD2 (8 bases each). The CDR3 consists of 22 residues. V dropped 2 bases and J dropped 1 base, with 31 bases sitting between them. Germline assignment: CDR1 SGDLS and CDR2 YYNGEE. CDR3 sequence: CASSVGPGIGQGTGGAKNIQYF. The DNA for the CDR3 is TGTGCCAGCAGCGTCGGTCCGGGTATTGGACAGGGTACGGGAGGGGCCAAAAACATTCAGTACTTC.

The chain is built from TRBV4-3 and TRBJ1-4; TRBD1 is a possible D gene (6 bases). The CDR3 is 15 amino acids. CDR1 is LGHNA and CDR2 is YSLEER in the germline V gene. V dropped 3 bases and J dropped 5 bases, with 13 bases sitting between them. The CDR3 DNA sequence: TGCGCCAGCAGCCACGCGGGGGGCGAGAATGAAAAACTGTTTTTT. It specifies CASSHAGGENEKLFF.

This clone was found a few times. Other DNA sequences within the sample encode an identical CDR3. This rearrangement joins TRBV30 to TRBJ2-5; D uncertain. The CDR3 contains 11 residues. V lost 0 bases, J lost 5 bases, and 4 bases lay in between. The germline V gene encodes CDR1 GTSNPN and CDR2 SVGIG (reference sequence). The CDR3 reads CAWSVTETQYF. The DNA for the CDR3 is TGTGCCTGGAGTGTCACGGAGACCCAGTACTTC. Full variable domain (missing parts from reference TRBV30 and TRBJ2-5): SQTIHQWPATLVQPVGSPLSLECTVEGTSNPNLYWYRQAAGRGLQLLFYSVGIGQISSEVPQNLSASRPQDRQFILSSKKLLLSDSGFYLCAWSVTETQYFGPGTRLLVL.

This clone turned up a few times. This rearrangement joins TRBV30 to TRBJ1-3, with TRBD1 matching 7 bases. Germline values: CDR1 GTSNPN, CDR2 SVGIG (reference sequence). V gave up 7 bases and J gave up 1 base; unmatched junction bases: 1. The CDR3 consists of 12 residues. As DNA, the CDR3 is TGTGCCTACAGGGGTTCTGGAAACACCATATATTTT. Translating gives CAYRGSGNTIYF.

In this sample, this clone turned up a few times. J is TRBJ2-3 and V is TRBV10-3; D possibly uses TRBD1 or TRBD2 (6 bases each). This CDR3 contains 16 residues. The V gene lost 7 bases and the J gene lost 0 bases, with 17 bases spanning the gap. From germline, CDR1 is ENHRY and CDR2 SYGVKD. This CDR3 reads CAITRGGPGSTDTQYF. CDR3 nucleotides: TGTGCCATCACGCGTGGGGGGCCCGGGAGCACAGATACGCAGTATTTT.

The CDR3 DNA is TGTGCCAGCAGCCGAGGGCAGGGGGGCACTGAAGCTTTCTTT. Its protein is CASSRGQGGTEAFF. The chain is built from TRBV9 and TRBJ1-1, with 7 bases identical to TRBD1. The germline CDR1 and CDR2 sequences are SGDLS and YYNGEE. CDR3 size: 14 residues. The J segment lost 4 bases and the V segment lost 4 bases, leaving 7 bases of the junction unmatched.

This clone was counted only a few times. V and J are TRBV9 and TRBJ2-3, with D possibly being TRBD2 (5 bases). CDR1 is SGDLS, CDR2 YYNGEE, per germline. This CDR3 is 15 amino acids long. The V end lost 0 bases, the J end lost 4 bases, and 12 bases lay between the germline ends. The CDR3 loop reads CASSVEAGASDTQYF. CDR3 nucleotides: TGTGCCAGCAGCGTAGAGGCGGGCGCCTCAGATACGCAGTATTTT.

This sequence joins TRBV2 and TRBJ1-2, with no clear D. The ends were cut back, 7 bases at V and 6 bases at J, with 21 bases in the middle. CDR1 is SNHLY, CDR2 FYNNEI, per germline. The CDR3 has 15 residues. As DNA, the CDR3 is TGTGCCAGCATTGGGGTTTCGAGGGAACGGGATGGCTACACCTTC. This translates into CASIGVSRERDGYTF.

This clone came up a few times. The V gene is TRBV5-4, the J gene TRBJ2-1; D perhaps matches TRBD1 (8 bases). Germline loops: CDR1 SGHNT, CDR2 YYREEE (reference sequence). Trimming pared 4 bases from V and 5 bases from J, leaving 22 bases between. The CDR3 contains 17 residues. CDR3 sequence reads: CASSGEGGTGINNEQFF. CDR3 DNA sequence: TGTGCCAGCAGCGGGGAGGGCGGGACAGGTATTAACAATGAGCAGTTCTTC.

V is TRBV5-1 and J is TRBJ1-2; D is unclear. CDR1 is SGHRS and CDR2 is YFSETQ in the germline V gene. V was trimmed by 8 bases and J by 8 bases, leaving 7 bases between them. This CDR3 comprises 9 residues. In DNA form, the CDR3 reads TGCGCCAGAGAGTCAGGCTACACCTTC. Amino acids: CARESGYTF.

This clone has only a few counts. The chain has TRBV18 and TRBJ2-5; 10 nucleotides agree with TRBD2. The germline V gene has CDR1 KGHSH and CDR2 LQKENI. The CDR3 covers 16 residues. Trimming removed 2 bases from V and 1 base from J; junction bases left unmatched: 4. CDR3 residues: CASSPSGTSAQETQYF. The CDR3 DNA is TGTGCCAGCTCACCATCCGGGACTAGCGCCCAAGAGACCCAGTACTTC.

The genes are TRBV4-2 and TRBJ2-1; 7 nucleotides agree with TRBD2. The V and J ends lost 0 bases and 6 bases, in that order; junction bases with no gene match: 5. Germline V gene sequence: CDR1 LGHNA, CDR2 YNFKEQ. The CDR3 length is 15 residues. CDR3: CASSQDDGRLNEQFF. Written as DNA, the CDR3 is TGTGCCAGCAGCCAAGATGACGGGAGGCTCAATGAGCAGTTCTTC.

The genes are TRBV5-6 and TRBJ2-3, with D possibly matching TRBD1 (5 bases). Trimming pared 4 bases from V and 1 base from J, leaving 7 bases between. Germline CDR1 and CDR2: SGHDT and YYEEEE. The CDR3 totals 13 residues. CDR3 loop: CASSPTGTDTQYF. For the CDR3, the DNA is TGTGCCAGCAGCCCGACAGGCACAGATACGCAGTATTTT.